The rows below give T cell receptor beta chains drawn from one sample of a study of T cells in Graves' hyperthyroidism and ophthalmopathy. TCRdb re-called the multiplex PCR reads with MiXCR, one entry per CDR3 protein. This table has hundreds of thousands of distinct CDR3 sequences, 16% appearing once. Sequencing input: blood. Receptor source: a woman younger than 35 with Graves' ophthalmopathy. The conserved cysteine and the conserved F or W are not part of the CDR3 here. A D gene is named only where the DNA matches it firmly.

d_gene	v_gene	j_gene	CDR3aa
.	TRBV7-8	TRBJ1-2	ASSFIEWGGYT
TRBD1	TRBV4-1	TRBJ1-1	ASSQDLGQIHTEAF
.	TRBV28	TRBJ2-4	ASRTSRTYEAKNIQY
.	TRBV6-1	TRBJ2-7	ASSTGPIYEQY
.	TRBV20-1	TRBJ2-7	SASEGTYGYEQY
TRBD2	TRBV20-1	TRBJ2-7	SARVRLAAYEQY
.	TRBV15	TRBJ1-4	ATSREEDGHNEKLF
.	TRBV5-6	TRBJ1-3	ASSLPAIGNTIY
TRBD2	TRBV6-1	TRBJ2-1	ASSPRGSGNYNEQF
.	TRBV20-1	TRBJ1-2	SGGTDQYGYT
.	TRBV4-1	TRBJ2-1	ASGRTRYNEQF
.	TRBV5-1	TRBJ1-4	ASSLAGRGDEKLF
TRBD1	TRBV5-5	TRBJ1-2	ASSWGQGAIFYGYT
TRBD2	TRBV20-1	TRBJ2-1	SAMRLAGTSYNEQF
.	TRBV9	TRBJ1-2	ASSVGEGAYGYT
.	TRBV7-2	TRBJ2-6	ASSLGGGVAGANVLT
.	TRBV5-6	TRBJ2-7	ASSLVGYWYEQY
TRBD2	TRBV7-2	TRBJ2-7	ASSLGDYTYYEQY
.	TRBV6-1	TRBJ1-1	ASSGIYRDTEAF
.	TRBV6-2/TRBV6-3	TRBJ1-1	ASSYSGRAREAF
.	TRBV19	TRBJ1-1	ASKRNTEAF
.	TRBV10-3	TRBJ2-7	AISGLGTPEGEEQY